This T cell receptor (beta chain) was documented in a study of cytomegalovirus exposure and HLA in healthy donors. At the level of the study: A prior study identified 90 million to 120 million unique TCR beta sequences from roughly 180 million T cells.

Details on this clone: Its antigen is as yet unknown.

Overall study findings and caveats: Another analysis was done later, and it associated roughly 15,000 TCR beta sequences with HLA alleles at 0.05 false discovery rate.

CDR3 length equals 16 residues. Germline CDR1 reads SEHNR; CDR2 reads FQNEAQ (reference sequence). J gave up 2 bases and V 6 bases, and 7 bases lay outside the gene matches. Vbeta (60) and Jbeta (13) primers were used in the PCR. Measured with immunoSEQ multiplex PCR; TCRdb has only the in-frame clones, and not every one. The sample has about 130,000 clones, about 71% seen once. The genes are TRBV7-9 and TRBJ2-2; 9 bases are shared with TRBD2. Material: PBMCs. The sequence was collected from a woman in her sixties in good health and CMV-seropositive. The CDR3: CASRLSGGSNTGELFF. The CDR3 coding sequence is TGTGCCAGCAGGCTCAGCGGGGGGTCAAACACCGGGGAGCTGTTTTTT.